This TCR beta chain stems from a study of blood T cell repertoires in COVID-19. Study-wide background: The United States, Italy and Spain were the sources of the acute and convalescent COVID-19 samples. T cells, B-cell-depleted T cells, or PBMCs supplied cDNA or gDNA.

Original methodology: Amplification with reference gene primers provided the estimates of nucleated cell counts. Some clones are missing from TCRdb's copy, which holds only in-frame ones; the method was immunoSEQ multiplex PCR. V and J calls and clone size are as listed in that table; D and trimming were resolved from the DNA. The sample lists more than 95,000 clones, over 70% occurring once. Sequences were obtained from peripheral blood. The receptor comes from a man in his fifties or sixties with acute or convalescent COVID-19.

CDR3 in amino acids: CASGGTSSYNEQFF. DNA for the CDR3: TGTGCCAGCGGCGGTACAAGCTCCTACAATGAGCAGTTCTTC. V and J are TRBV11-3 and TRBJ2-1; D is uncertain. Trimming took 8 bases from V and 0 from J, leaving 11 bases between them. Looked up from germline, CDR1 is SGHNT and CDR2 is YENEEA. The CDR3 consists of 14 residues.